Below, one T cell receptor (beta chain) is given with its context. Its specificity is not known. This entry comes from a study of blood T cells in healthy people across ages. Study-wide context: About one barcoded TCR beta cDNA was captured per two T cells.

Study-wide results and caveats: Age showed a roughly linear inverse relationship with TCR beta diversity per million T cells.

A second PCR of 7 to 11 cycles used a sample-barcoded 5' primer and a J-beta primer mix. TCRdb redid the calling of the 5' RACE reads with MiXCR, one entry per CDR3 protein. The table lists about 1 million distinct CDR3 sequences, 25% of them singletons. The authors isolated at least 7 million PBMCs per sample. Trimming cost V 4 bases and J 5 bases, with 17 bases left between them. This CDR3 contains 14 residues. The germline gives CDR1 DFQATT, CDR2 SNEGSKA (reference sequence). These same records also appear under a second study, on T cells of mothers and their children.

The sequenced sample was blood. The TCR sequence derives from a girl aged 2-10 years in good health. The rearrangement links TRBV20-1 to TRBJ2-5; D perhaps matches TRBD2 (6 bases). CDR3 sequence: CSATNREQWETQYF. The CDR3 nucleotides are TGCAGTGCTACTAACCGGGAGCAATGGGAGACCCAGTACTTC.